This passage covers 9 T cell receptor beta chains from one sample sequenced in a study of cytomegalovirus exposure and HLA in healthy donors. The PCR had 60 Vbeta and 13 Jbeta primers. The data were produced by immunoSEQ multiplex PCR, yet TCRdb's version contains in-frame clones alone and is incomplete. The repertoire includes 150,000 to 200,000 clones, approximately 85% of them detected once, and 4.8% sits in the top ten. Sequenced material: PBMCs. The source is a girl between 5 and 17 years old in good health and CMV-seropositive.

The chain uses TRBV6-1 and TRBJ1-1; the match to TRBD1 covers 10 bases. The CDR3 spans 16 residues. V shed 3 bases, J shed 4 bases, and the junction held 8 bases outside the gene matches. Looked up from germline, CDR1 is MNHNS and CDR2 is SASEGT. The CDR3 bases are TGTGCCAGCAGTGAGTTGGGGGGACAGGGGAGCACTGAAGCTTTCTTT. It specifies CASSELGGQGSTEAFF.

This clone was picked up one time. The chain combines TRBV19 with TRBJ2-1; unclear D gene. Trimming pared 8 bases from V and 6 bases from J, leaving 23 bases between. Germline V gene lookup returns CDR1 LNHDA and CDR2 SQIVND (reference sequence). This CDR3 contains 16 residues. The CDR3 here is CASRMSVGTFGNEQFF. The CDR3 DNA sequence: TGTGCCAGTCGGATGAGCGTCGGAACATTTGGCAATGAGCAGTTCTTC.

The V gene is TRBV4-1, the J gene TRBJ1-4, with 8 bases that match TRBD1. Germline CDR1 reads MGHRA; CDR2 reads YSYEKL. The CDR3 totals 14 residues. The ends lost 4 bases at V and 6 bases at J; junction bases unmatched: 4. The CDR3 protein is CASSPPDRDEKLFF. For the CDR3, the DNA is TGCGCCAGCAGCCCCCCGGACAGGGATGAAAAACTGTTTTTT.

The V gene is TRBV7-9, the J gene TRBJ2-5, with TRBD1 matching 7 bases. The CDR3 consists of 12 residues. Germline trimming cut 8 bases from V and 5 bases from J; bases unmatched to any gene: 5. Germline CDR1 reads SEHNR; CDR2 reads FQNEAQ (reference sequence). The CDR3 sequence is CASRDREETQYF. CDR3 DNA sequence: TGTGCCAGCCGCGACAGGGAGGAGACCCAGTACTTC. The whole variable domain, filled in from reference TRBV7-9 and TRBJ2-5, reads DTGVSQNPRHKITKRGQNVTFRCDPISEHNRLYWYRQTLGQGPEFLTYFQNEAQLEKSRLLSDRFSAERPKGSFSTLEIQRTEQGDSAMYLCASRDREETQYFGPGTRLLVL.

This chain connects TRBV7-2 to TRBJ2-4; D remains unclear. The length of the CDR3 is 14 residues. Trimming pared 1 base from V and 8 bases from J, leaving 12 bases between. Germline V gene sequence: CDR1 SGHTA, CDR2 FQGNSA. The CDR3, as DNA: TGTGCCAGCAGCTTAGGACAAACAACCCACATTCAGTACTTC. It codes for CASSLGQTTHIQYF.

This chain links TRBV18 with TRBJ1-5; D unclear. The CDR3 runs to 14 residues. V was pared by 5 bases and J by 2 bases, with 10 bases between. Germline V CDR1 and CDR2: KGHSH, LQKENI. CDR3 in DNA: TGTGCCAGCTCAAGAGGAGGGCGCAATCAGCCCCAGCATTTT. It encodes CASSRGGRNQPQHF. Complete variable domain (other parts from reference TRBV18 and TRBJ1-5): NAGVMQNPRHLVRRRGQEARLRCSPMKGHSHVYWYRQLPEEGLKFMVYLQKENIIDESGMPKERFSAEFPKEGPSILRIQQVVRGDSAAYFCASSRGGRNQPQHFGDGTRLSIL.

The chain joins TRBV2 to TRBJ1-1; TRBD1 is a possible D gene (5 bases). The germline CDR1 and CDR2 sequences are SNHLY and FYNNEI. V was pared by 5 bases and J by 5 bases, with 12 bases between. The CDR3 is made up of 13 amino acids. This CDR3 reads CASSRLRVTEAFF. The DNA of the CDR3 is TGTGCCAGCAGTCGCCTCAGGGTTACTGAAGCTTTCTTT.

J is TRBJ1-3 and V is TRBV15, with unresolved D. The CDR3 totals 15 residues. Between the trimmed V and J ends, which lost 0 bases and 0 bases, there was a span of 6 bases. CDR1 and CDR2 (germline): LNHNV, YYDKDF (reference sequence). The CDR3 spells CATSRERSSGNTIYF. CDR3 coding DNA: TGTGCCACCAGCAGAGAAAGGAGCTCTGGAAACACCATATATTTT.

V gene TRBV9 combines with J gene TRBJ1-3; D is undetermined. Trimming removed 6 bases at V and 0 bases at J, with 10 bases between. Looked up from germline, CDR1 is SGDLS and CDR2 is YYNGEE. The CDR3 loop spans 14 amino acids. CDR3 residues: CASTPGGSGNTIYF. In nucleotides, the CDR3 is TGTGCCAGCACCCCCGGCGGCTCTGGAAACACCATATATTTT.